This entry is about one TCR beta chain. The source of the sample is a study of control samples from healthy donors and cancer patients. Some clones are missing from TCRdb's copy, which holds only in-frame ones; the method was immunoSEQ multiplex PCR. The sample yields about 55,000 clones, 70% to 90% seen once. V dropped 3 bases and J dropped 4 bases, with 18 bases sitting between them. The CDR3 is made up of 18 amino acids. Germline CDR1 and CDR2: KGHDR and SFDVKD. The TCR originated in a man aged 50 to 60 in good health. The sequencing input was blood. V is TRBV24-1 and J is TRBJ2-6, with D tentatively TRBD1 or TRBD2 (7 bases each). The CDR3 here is CATSDPQGRDSGANVLTF. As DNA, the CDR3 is TGTGCCACCAGTGATCCACAGGGGAGGGATTCCGGGGCCAACGTCCTGACTTTC.